The next 9 T cell receptor beta chains were all read from a single sample in a study of cytomegalovirus exposure and HLA in healthy donors. Only in-frame clones appear in the TCRdb table, and some are missing; sequencing was by immunoSEQ multiplex PCR. The repertoire holds 190,000 or so clones, with roughly 88% as singletons. The sample consisted of PBMCs. All receptors come from a woman aged 25 to 39 in good health and CMV-seropositive.

The chain employs TRBV29-1 and TRBJ2-1, with D perhaps matching TRBD2 (5 bases). Trimming removed 7 bases from V and 7 bases from J, with 14 bases in between. CDR3 length equals 12 residues. Germline lookup yields CDR1 SQVTM and CDR2 ANQGSEA. The CDR3 nucleotides read TGCAGCGCCCTAGCTAGCAAGAATGAGCAGTTCTTC. Protein: CSALASKNEQFF.

The CDR3 DNA reads TGTGCCAGCAGTTACTCTCAGGGGGCGGCACAGCCCCAGCATTTT. This encodes CASSYSQGAAQPQHF. This chain joins TRBV6-6 and TRBJ1-5, with 8 bases matching TRBD1. Per germline, CDR1 MNHNY and CDR2 SVGAGI (reference sequence). This CDR3 has 15 amino acids. V was pared by 0 bases and J by 7 bases, with 5 bases of the junction left unmatched.

This sequence joins TRBV30 and TRBJ1-1, with TRBD1 as a possible D gene (5 bases). V lost 7 bases to trimming and J lost 1 base, with 13 bases between them. Germline V gene data show CDR1 as GTSNPN and CDR2 as SVGIG (reference sequence). The CDR3 extends over 13 amino acids. CDR3 in DNA: TGTGCCTTTTTGACAGAAGGGAACACTGAAGCTTTCTTT. Its translation: CAFLTEGNTEAFF.

The genes are TRBV27 and TRBJ2-3; a weak D match, TRBD1 (5 bases). CDR3 length: 14 residues. V lost 7 bases, J lost 0 bases, and 11 bases lay in between. Germline CDR1 MNHEY, CDR2 SMNVEV (reference sequence). This CDR3 is CASTDRKSTDTQYF. The DNA of the CDR3 is TGTGCCAGCACAGACAGAAAAAGCACAGATACGCAGTATTTT.

V gene TRBV30 combines with J gene TRBJ1-1, with D perhaps TRBD1 (5 bases). Germline V gene sequence: CDR1 GTSNPN, CDR2 SVGIG (reference sequence). This CDR3 region has 13 residues. Trimming stripped 4 bases from V and 1 base from J, with 10 bases between. The CDR3 DNA reads as TGTGCCTGGAATGAACAGGCGAACACTGAAGCTTTCTTT. Its translation is CAWNEQANTEAFF.

The chain uses TRBV6-1 and TRBJ1-5; D remains ambiguous. Looked up from germline, CDR1 is MNHNS and CDR2 is SASEGT. The CDR3 length is 15 residues. V dropped 3 bases and J dropped 3 bases, with 12 bases sitting between them. The chain's CDR3 is CASSDTAVLNQPQHF. CDR3 nucleotides: TGTGCCAGCAGTGATACGGCGGTACTCAATCAGCCCCAGCATTTT.

In its sample, this clone was seen a few times. Other DNA sequences within the sample encode an identical CDR3. V and J are TRBV29-1 and TRBJ1-1, with TRBD1 identical over 7 bases. The ends lost 7 bases at V and 1 base at J; junction bases unmatched: 3. Germline V CDR1 and CDR2: SQVTM, ANQGSEA. The CDR3 sequence is 12 residues long. The CDR3 sequence: CSAGQANTEAFF. The CDR3 DNA reads as TGCAGCGCTGGACAGGCGAACACTGAAGCTTTCTTT. Full variable domain (outside the CDR3, taken from reference TRBV29-1 and TRBJ1-1): SAVISQKPSRDICQRGTSLTIQCQVDSQVTMMFWYRQQPGQSLTLIATANQGSEATYESGFVIDKFPISRPNLTFSTLTVSNMSPEDSSIYLCSAGQANTEAFFGQGTRLTVV.

This clone was found once. This chain uses TRBV29-1 with TRBJ2-5; 10 bases align to TRBD1. CDR1 is SQVTM, CDR2 ANQGSEA, per germline. Unmatched junction bases numbered 8, after V lost 5 bases and J lost 5 bases. This CDR3 is 14 amino acids long. The CDR3 nucleotides read TGCAGCGTTCTCCCGACAGGGGGCGGCGAGACCCAGTACTTC. This encodes CSVLPTGGGETQYF.

The chain uses TRBV7-9 and TRBJ2-2; 7 bases line up with TRBD2. Germline lookup yields CDR1 SEHNR and CDR2 FQNEAQ (reference sequence). The CDR3 totals 17 residues. The trim removed 7 bases at V and 3 bases at J, leaving 14 bases unmatched. The CDR3 DNA reads TGTGCCAGCACCTACCTGAAGGCGGGAGTGTACACCGGGGAGCTGTTTTTT. This sequence encodes CASTYLKAGVYTGELFF.